What follows is one T cell receptor beta chain and its context. Its antigen is not known. This sample is drawn from a study of PD-L1 blockade in urothelial cancer. Background on the study: In about 2014, patients got going on atezolizumab, taking 1,200 mg intravenously every 3 weeks.

The study, taken as a whole, reports: When measured at 3 weeks, tumor-associated blood clones expanded more in durable-benefit patients.

Time point here: pretreatment peripheral blood. Germline V CDR1 and CDR2: ENHRY, SYGVKD. The CDR3 length is 14 residues. The V segment lost 6 bases and the J segment 2 bases; nucleotides outside the gene matches: 6. A spike-in of synthetic TCR analog templates was added to each PCR. TCRdb keeps only in-frame clones here, not all; method: immunoSEQ multiplex PCR. The data show roughly 95,000 clones, over 75% seen once. The sequencing here drew on PBMCs, taken around atezolizumab (anti-PD-L1) treatment. The rearrangement uses TRBV10-3 and TRBJ2-7, with 8 bases aligning to TRBD1. The TCR was taken from a man in his sixties with urothelial cancer. The CDR3 sequence: CAIRLQGDAYEQYF. Here the CDR3 DNA reads TGTGCCATCAGGCTACAGGGGGACGCCTACGAGCAGTACTTC.